A selection of T cell receptor beta chains follows, all from one sample in a study of shared clonotypes between healthy human individuals. The repertoire was sequenced with immunoSEQ multiplex PCR; TCRdb's copy has only in-frame clones and lacks some. The data show a few million clones, with around nine tenths seen just once and over 0.12% held by the top ten. Sequencing used naive CD4+ T cells sorted from blood. The receptor set was obtained from a man aged 18 to 29 in good health. The CDR3 runs from the conserved cysteine through the conserved F or W. Each record gives: J gene, D gene, CDR3 length, clone size, V gene, CDR3 protein, CDR3 DNA. The D gene is left open where the match is weak. Expanded clones are given a class, and other clones once, few, many or no size at all.

j_gene: TRBJ2-3
d_gene: .
len: 13
abundance: .
v_gene: TRBV6-5
CDR3aa: CASSRSSDSTQYF
CDR3nt: TGTGCCAGCAGCCGTAGCTCGGACTCAACGCAGTATTTT

j_gene: TRBJ2-7
d_gene: .
len: 15
abundance: .
v_gene: TRBV11-3
CDR3aa: CASSLGGGPVAEQYF
CDR3nt: TGTGCCAGCAGCTTGGGGGGAGGCCCAGTTGCCGAGCAGTACTTC

j_gene: TRBJ2-3
d_gene: TRBD2
len: 16
abundance: .
v_gene: TRBV18
CDR3aa: CASSPTSGGPTDTQYF
CDR3nt: TGTGCCAGCTCACCGACTAGCGGGGGGCCCACAGATACGCAGTATTTT

j_gene: TRBJ2-5
d_gene: .
len: 14
abundance: .
v_gene: TRBV11-2
CDR3aa: CASSPNDRSSPQYF
CDR3nt: TGTGCCAGCAGTCCTAACGACAGGAGTTCTCCCCAGTACTTC

j_gene: TRBJ1-1
d_gene: .
len: 16
abundance: .
v_gene: TRBV6-5
CDR3aa: CASSYLTGPGVTEAFF
CDR3nt: TGTGCCAGCAGTTACCTAACAGGGCCTGGGGTCACTGAAGCTTTCTTT

j_gene: TRBJ1-1
d_gene: .
len: 14
abundance: .
v_gene: TRBV6-5
CDR3aa: CASSSGPSNTEAFF
CDR3nt: TGTGCCAGCAGCTCGGGTCCTTCGAACACTGAAGCTTTCTTT

j_gene: TRBJ2-2
d_gene: .
len: 14
abundance: .
v_gene: TRBV7-2
CDR3aa: CASSPRTVAGELFF
CDR3nt: TGTGCCAGCAGCCCCCGGACAGTGGCCGGGGAGCTGTTTTTT

j_gene: TRBJ1-2
d_gene: .
len: 15
abundance: .
v_gene: TRBV4-1
CDR3aa: CASSPPLGGFYGYTF
CDR3nt: TGCGCCAGCAGCCCACCCCTGGGCGGATTCTATGGCTACACCTTC

j_gene: TRBJ1-2
d_gene: TRBD1
len: 11
abundance: .
v_gene: TRBV6-1
CDR3aa: CASEQGGGYTF
CDR3nt: TGTGCCAGCGAGCAGGGGGGTGGCTACACCTTC

j_gene: TRBJ1-2
d_gene: .
len: 13
abundance: .
v_gene: TRBV28
CDR3aa: CASSPRGARGYTF
CDR3nt: TGTGCCAGCAGCCCGCGGGGGGCGCGGGGCTACACCTTC

j_gene: TRBJ2-2
d_gene: TRBD2
len: 16
abundance: .
v_gene: TRBV18
CDR3aa: CASSPRLAGATGELFF
CDR3nt: TGTGCCAGCTCACCAAGACTAGCGGGAGCCACCGGGGAGCTGTTTTTT

j_gene: TRBJ2-7
d_gene: TRBD1
len: 13
abundance: .
v_gene: TRBV27
CDR3aa: CATRTGDSYEQYF
CDR3nt: TGTGCCACCCGGACAGGGGACTCCTACGAGCAGTACTTC

j_gene: TRBJ2-3
d_gene: .
len: 14
abundance: .
v_gene: TRBV9
CDR3aa: CASSVLGTVDTQYF
CDR3nt: TGTGCCAGCAGCGTCCTAGGTACGGTAGATACGCAGTATTTT

j_gene: TRBJ2-2
d_gene: .
len: 14
abundance: .
v_gene: TRBV5-1
CDR3aa: CASSLEQFTGELFF
CDR3nt: TGCGCCAGCAGCTTGGAACAGTTCACCGGGGAGCTGTTTTTT

j_gene: TRBJ1-5
d_gene: .
len: 15
abundance: .
v_gene: TRBV5-5
CDR3aa: CASSLTARSNQPQHF
CDR3nt: TGTGCCAGCAGCTTGACAGCCAGAAGCAATCAGCCCCAGCATTTT

j_gene: TRBJ1-1
d_gene: .
len: 13
abundance: .
v_gene: TRBV5-1
CDR3aa: CASSFPSGAEAFF
CDR3nt: TGCGCCAGCAGCTTTCCGTCAGGGGCCGAAGCTTTCTTT

j_gene: TRBJ1-1
d_gene: TRBD1
len: 16
abundance: .
v_gene: TRBV6-5
CDR3aa: CASSYLPGQGNTEAFF
CDR3nt: TGTGCCAGCAGTTACTTACCGGGACAGGGGAACACTGAAGCTTTCTTT

j_gene: TRBJ2-3
d_gene: .
len: 13
abundance: .
v_gene: TRBV7-9
CDR3aa: CASSPVGGDTQYF
CDR3nt: TGTGCCAGCAGCCCGGTTGGTGGTGATACGCAGTATTTT

j_gene: TRBJ2-7
d_gene: .
len: 12
abundance: .
v_gene: TRBV5-6
CDR3aa: CASSLPPYEQYF
CDR3nt: TGTGCCAGCAGCTTGCCGCCCTACGAGCAGTACTTC

j_gene: TRBJ2-1
d_gene: TRBD2
len: 16
abundance: .
v_gene: TRBV7-2
CDR3aa: CASSLVGTSWGNEQFF
CDR3nt: TGTGCCAGCAGCTTAGTGGGGACTAGTTGGGGCAATGAGCAGTTCTTC

j_gene: TRBJ1-1
d_gene: TRBD1
len: 16
abundance: .
v_gene: TRBV6-6
CDR3aa: CASQSTDRGKNTEAFF
CDR3nt: TGTGCCAGCCAGTCGACCGACAGGGGAAAAAACACTGAAGCTTTCTTT

j_gene: TRBJ1-4
d_gene: TRBD1
len: 14
abundance: .
v_gene: TRBV30
CDR3aa: CAWSEGQQNEKLFF
CDR3nt: TGTGCCTGGAGCGAGGGACAGCAGAATGAAAAACTGTTTTTT

j_gene: TRBJ2-5
d_gene: TRBD2
len: 14
abundance: .
v_gene: TRBV2
CDR3aa: CASSSSGGRLEQYF
CDR3nt: TGTGCCAGCAGTTCTAGCGGGGGTCGTCTTGAGCAGTACTTC

j_gene: TRBJ2-7
d_gene: .
len: 13
abundance: few
v_gene: TRBV5-1
CDR3aa: CASSLGGTYEQYF
CDR3nt: TGCGCCAGCAGCTTGGGAGGGACCTACGAGCAGTACTTC

j_gene: TRBJ1-1
d_gene: .
len: 13
abundance: .
v_gene: TRBV19
CDR3aa: CASSNNERTEAFF
CDR3nt: TGTGCCAGTAGTAACAACGAGAGGACTGAAGCTTTCTTT

j_gene: TRBJ2-5
d_gene: TRBD2
len: 14
abundance: .
v_gene: TRBV6-5
CDR3aa: CASSKAGGSETQYF
CDR3nt: TGTGCCAGCAGTAAAGCGGGAGGGTCGGAGACCCAGTACTTC

j_gene: TRBJ2-5
d_gene: .
len: 15
abundance: once
v_gene: TRBV10-3
CDR3aa: CAISAQRDSQETQYF
CDR3nt: TGTGCCATCTCAGCTCAGCGGGACAGCCAAGAGACCCAGTACTTC

j_gene: TRBJ2-7
d_gene: .
len: 14
abundance: .
v_gene: TRBV5-4
CDR3aa: CASSLEGGSYEQYF
CDR3nt: TGTGCCAGCAGCTTGGAGGGGGGGTCGTACGAGCAGTACTTC

j_gene: TRBJ2-1
d_gene: .
len: 15
abundance: .
v_gene: TRBV18
CDR3aa: CASSQGRSSYNEQFF
CDR3nt: TGTGCCAGCTCACAAGGACGGAGCTCCTACAATGAGCAGTTCTTC

j_gene: TRBJ1-1
d_gene: .
len: 13
abundance: .
v_gene: TRBV7-9
CDR3aa: CASSLGSATEAFF
CDR3nt: TGTGCCAGCAGCTTGGGTTCTGCGACTGAAGCTTTCTTT

j_gene: TRBJ2-3
d_gene: TRBD1
len: 16
abundance: .
v_gene: TRBV7-2
CDR3aa: CASSSSFLQGARLLYF
CDR3nt: TGTGCCAGCAGCTCATCCTTTCTACAGGGGGCCAGGTTGCTGTATTTT

j_gene: TRBJ1-5
d_gene: TRBD1
len: 16
abundance: .
v_gene: TRBV2
CDR3aa: CASTPFGTGGGQPQHF
CDR3nt: TGTGCCAGCACCCCTTTCGGGACAGGGGGCGGGCAGCCCCAGCATTTT

j_gene: TRBJ2-4
d_gene: .
len: 13
abundance: .
v_gene: TRBV6-1
CDR3aa: CASETEAKNIQYF
CDR3nt: TGTGCCAGCGAGACTGAAGCCAAAAACATTCAGTACTTC

j_gene: TRBJ2-5
d_gene: .
len: 15
abundance: .
v_gene: TRBV7-7
CDR3aa: CASSRNPNGIETQYF
CDR3nt: TGTGCTAGCAGCCGAAATCCAAATGGAATAGAGACCCAGTACTTC

j_gene: TRBJ1-5
d_gene: .
len: 15
abundance: .
v_gene: TRBV27
CDR3aa: CASRPGTAQGQPQHF
CDR3nt: TGTGCCAGCAGGCCTGGGACGGCTCAGGGACAGCCCCAGCATTTT

j_gene: TRBJ2-3
d_gene: .
len: 15
abundance: .
v_gene: TRBV5-1
CDR3aa: CASSLEGFQTDTQYF
CDR3nt: TGCGCCAGCAGCTTGGAAGGGTTTCAAACAGATACGCAGTATTTT

j_gene: TRBJ2-7
d_gene: .
len: 12
abundance: .
v_gene: TRBV7-3
CDR3aa: CASSLGKEEQYF
CDR3nt: TGTGCCAGCAGCTTAGGAAAGGAGGAGCAGTACTTC

j_gene: TRBJ2-7
d_gene: TRBD2
len: 14
abundance: .
v_gene: TRBV27
CDR3aa: CASRGRGGTSEQYF
CDR3nt: TGTGCCAGCCGTGGACGGGGGGGGACTTCCGAGCAGTACTTC

j_gene: TRBJ2-2
d_gene: .
len: 12
abundance: .
v_gene: TRBV7-3
CDR3aa: CASSRYTGELFF
CDR3nt: TGTGCCAGCAGCCGATACACCGGGGAGCTGTTTTTT

j_gene: TRBJ2-3
d_gene: .
len: 15
abundance: .
v_gene: TRBV19
CDR3aa: CASSSSSATTDTQYF
CDR3nt: TGTGCCAGTAGCTCTTCTAGCGCTACTACAGATACGCAGTATTTT

j_gene: TRBJ2-3
d_gene: .
len: 15
abundance: .
v_gene: TRBV28
CDR3aa: CASSLVGLGTDTQYF
CDR3nt: TGTGCCAGCAGTTTAGTAGGACTGGGGACAGATACGCAGTATTTT

j_gene: TRBJ1-2
d_gene: TRBD1
len: 14
abundance: .
v_gene: TRBV6-1
CDR3aa: CASSEGQGGYGYTF
CDR3nt: TGTGCCAGCAGTGAAGGACAGGGAGGCTATGGCTACACCTTC

j_gene: TRBJ2-1
d_gene: .
len: 12
abundance: .
v_gene: TRBV28
CDR3aa: CASTTGNHEQFF
CDR3nt: TGTGCCTCCACCACAGGGAACCATGAGCAGTTCTTC

j_gene: TRBJ2-1
d_gene: .
len: 16
abundance: once
v_gene: TRBV27
CDR3aa: CASSFGGPGFHNEQFF
CDR3nt: TGTGCCAGCAGTTTTGGGGGGCCTGGGTTCCACAATGAGCAGTTCTTC

j_gene: TRBJ2-1
d_gene: TRBD2
len: 15
abundance: .
v_gene: TRBV27
CDR3aa: CASAGLAGWGNEQFF
CDR3nt: TGTGCCAGCGCCGGACTAGCGGGATGGGGCAATGAGCAGTTCTTC

j_gene: TRBJ1-5
d_gene: TRBD1
len: 14
abundance: .
v_gene: TRBV4-1
CDR3aa: CASWWDRGNQPQHF
CDR3nt: TGCGCCAGCTGGTGGGACAGGGGCAATCAGCCCCAGCATTTT

j_gene: TRBJ1-1
d_gene: .
len: 14
abundance: .
v_gene: TRBV5-1
CDR3aa: CASSPGLMNTEAFF
CDR3nt: TGCGCCAGCAGCCCGGGGCTAATGAACACTGAAGCTTTCTTT

j_gene: TRBJ2-7
d_gene: .
len: 14
abundance: .
v_gene: TRBV19
CDR3aa: CASSPRALDQEQYF
CDR3nt: TGTGCCAGTAGTCCTCGGGCCCTCGATCAAGAGCAGTACTTC